A selection of T cell receptor beta chains follows, all from one sample in a study of T-cell memory formation after mild COVID-19. TCRdb redid the calling of the 5' RACE reads with MiXCR, one entry per CDR3 protein. The sample shows fewer than 250,000 distinct CDR3 sequences, 27% of them seen only once. The sample comprised PBMCs or a T cell subset sorted from them (not recorded which). Source of these receptors: an adult woman who had mild COVID-19 (a few samples of this study predate the infection). Cell type and time point are not known. Each CDR3 is given with its conserved first and last residue. D genes are given only for firm matches. The size entry is marked missing in some rows and otherwise reads once, few, many or a size class.

d_gene,len,abundance,j_gene,v_gene,CDR3nt,CDR3aa
NA,17,NA,TRBJ2-2,TRBV7-8,TGTGCCAGAAGCTTACAAGGGGTCCGAGTACCTGGCGGGGAGCTGTTTTTT,CARSLQGVRVPGGELFF
NA,14,NA,TRBJ1-5,TRBV7-8,TGTGCCAGCAGCAGTACAGGGAGCAATCAGCCCCAGCATTTT,CASSSTGSNQPQHF
NA,18,NA,TRBJ2-1,TRBV19,TGTGCCAGTAGTATACACCCTCCCGGGACAAGTGCCTACAATGAGCAGTTCTTC,CASSIHPPGTSAYNEQFF
TRBD2,14,NA,TRBJ2-3,TRBV12-3/TRBV12-4,TGTGCCAGCAGATTAGCGGGGCCCACAGATACGCAGTATTTT,CASRLAGPTDTQYF
TRBD2,14,NA,TRBJ2-7,TRBV5-1,TGCGCCAGCAGCCAAAGGACTAGTATGGGCGAGCAGTACTTC,CASSQRTSMGEQYF
NA,17,NA,TRBJ2-7,TRBV6-4,TGTGCCAGCAGACCTCAGGGGGGTGGCACAAGCTCCTACGAGCAGTACTTC,CASRPQGGGTSSYEQYF
TRBD2,19,NA,TRBJ2-5,TRBV7-2,TGTGCCAGCAGCTCAGGGACTAGCGGGGGGCAGGGAGCGGAAGAGACCCAGTACTTC,CASSSGTSGGQGAEETQYF
TRBD2,16,NA,TRBJ2-3,TRBV7-2,TGTGCCAGCAGCTTAGCATCCCTAGCGGGGAGGGATACGCAGTATTTT,CASSLASLAGRDTQYF
NA,15,few,TRBJ2-5,TRBV9,TGTGCCAGCAGCGCTTGGGACCACGGGGAAGAGACCCAGTACTTC,CASSAWDHGEETQYF
NA,16,few,TRBJ2-1,TRBV7-7,TGTGCTAGCAGCCAGGGGCTAGCGGCGTCCTACAATGAGCAGTTCTTC,CASSQGLAASYNEQFF
NA,15,few,TRBJ2-3,TRBV7-2,TGTGCCAGCAGCTTAGGGGGGCGCTCCACAGATACGCAGTATTTT,CASSLGGRSTDTQYF
NA,13,NA,TRBJ2-1,TRBV7-9,TGTGCCAGCAGCTTGGCTGAGTACAATGAGCAGTTCTTC,CASSLAEYNEQFF
NA,13,few,TRBJ1-1,TRBV6-1,TGTGCCAGCAGTGAAAAAATAGGGAGGGTGGCTTTCTTT,CASSEKIGRVAFF
NA,17,NA,TRBJ1-2,TRBV7-9,TGTGCCAGCAGCTCGGTGGCAGGGGACCTTCGTAACTATGGCTACACCTTC,CASSSVAGDLRNYGYTF